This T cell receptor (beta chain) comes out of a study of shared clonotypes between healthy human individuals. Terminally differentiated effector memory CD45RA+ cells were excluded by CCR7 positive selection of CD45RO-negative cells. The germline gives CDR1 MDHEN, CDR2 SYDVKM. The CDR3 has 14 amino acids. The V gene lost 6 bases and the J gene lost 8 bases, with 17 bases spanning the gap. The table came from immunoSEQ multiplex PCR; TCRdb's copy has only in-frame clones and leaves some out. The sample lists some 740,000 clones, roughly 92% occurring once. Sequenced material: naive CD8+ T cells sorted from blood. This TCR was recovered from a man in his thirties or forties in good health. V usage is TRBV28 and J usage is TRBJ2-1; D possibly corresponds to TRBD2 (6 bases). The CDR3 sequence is CASSRSGREDEQFF. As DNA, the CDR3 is TGTGCCAGCAGCCGGTCCGGCAGGGAGGATGAGCAGTTCTTC.